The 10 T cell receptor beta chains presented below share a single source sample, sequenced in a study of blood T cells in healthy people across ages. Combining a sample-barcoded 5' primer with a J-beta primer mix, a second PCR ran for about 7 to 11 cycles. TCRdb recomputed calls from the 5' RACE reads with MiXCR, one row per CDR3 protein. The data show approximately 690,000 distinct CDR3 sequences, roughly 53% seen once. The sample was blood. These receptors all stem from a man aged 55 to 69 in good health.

CDR3 sequence reads: CSVDRGGGYEQYF. In DNA form, the CDR3 reads TGCAGCGTTGATCGAGGGGGGGGCTACGAGCAGTACTTC. The V call is TRBV29-1, the J call TRBJ2-4; D might be TRBD2 (7 bases). Near its end, the DNA agrees better with TRBJ2-7, so the J call may be wrong. CDR3 length: 13 residues. Per germline, CDR1 SQVTM and CDR2 ANQGSEA.

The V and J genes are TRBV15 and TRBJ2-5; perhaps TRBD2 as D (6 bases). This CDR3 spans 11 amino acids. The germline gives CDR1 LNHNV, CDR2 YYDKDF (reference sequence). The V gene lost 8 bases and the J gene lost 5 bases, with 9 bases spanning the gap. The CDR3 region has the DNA TGTGCCACCTCGGGGAGGGAGACCCAGTACTTC. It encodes CATSGRETQYF.

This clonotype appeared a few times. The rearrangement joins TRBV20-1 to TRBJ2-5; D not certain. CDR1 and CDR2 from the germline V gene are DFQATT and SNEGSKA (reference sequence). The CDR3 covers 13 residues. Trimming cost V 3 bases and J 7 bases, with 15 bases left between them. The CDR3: CSASPYAAGTQYF. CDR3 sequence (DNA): TGCAGTGCTAGCCCCTACGCCGCTGGGACCCAGTACTTC.

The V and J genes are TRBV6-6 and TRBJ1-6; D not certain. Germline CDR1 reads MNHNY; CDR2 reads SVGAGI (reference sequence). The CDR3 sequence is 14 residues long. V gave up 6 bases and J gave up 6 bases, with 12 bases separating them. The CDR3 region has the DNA TGTGCCAGCAGACTCCGGGCCTTTAATTCACCCCTCCACTTT. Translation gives CASRLRAFNSPLHF.

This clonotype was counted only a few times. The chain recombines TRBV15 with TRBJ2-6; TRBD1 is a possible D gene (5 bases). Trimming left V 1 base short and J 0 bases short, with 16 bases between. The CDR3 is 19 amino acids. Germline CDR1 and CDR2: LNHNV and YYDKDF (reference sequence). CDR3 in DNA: TGTGCCACCAGCAGAGCTCTCCGCACCGACAGCTCTGGGGCCAACGTCCTGACTTTC. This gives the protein CATSRALRTDSSGANVLTF.

CDR3: CASSRTAFGPQYF. CDR3 nucleotides: TGTGCCAGCAGTCGGACCGCCTTCGGGCCCCAGTACTTC. The chain links TRBV6-5 to TRBJ2-5; no clear D gene. V lost 5 bases and J 9 bases, leaving 16 bases between the germline ends. From germline, CDR1 is MNHEY and CDR2 SVGAGI. This CDR3 comprises 13 residues.

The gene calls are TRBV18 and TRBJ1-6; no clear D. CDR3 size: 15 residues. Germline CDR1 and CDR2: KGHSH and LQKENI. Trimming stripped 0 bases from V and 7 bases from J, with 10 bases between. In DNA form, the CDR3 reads TGTGCCAGCTCACCACCAGCACGGTCCAATTCACCCCTCCACTTT. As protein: CASSPPARSNSPLHF.

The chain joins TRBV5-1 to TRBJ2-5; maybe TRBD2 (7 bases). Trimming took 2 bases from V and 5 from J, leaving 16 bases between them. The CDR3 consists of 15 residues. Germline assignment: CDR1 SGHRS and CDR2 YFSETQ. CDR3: CASSFYGGREETQYF. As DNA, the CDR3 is TGCGCCAGCAGCTTTTACGGGGGGCGGGAGGAGACCCAGTACTTC. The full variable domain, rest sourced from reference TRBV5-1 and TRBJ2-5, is KAGVTQTPRYLIKTRGQQVTLSCSPISGHRSVSWYQQTPGQGLQFLFEYFSETQRNKGNFPGRFSGRQFSNSRSEMNVSTLELGDSALYLCASSFYGGREETQYFGPGTRLLVL.

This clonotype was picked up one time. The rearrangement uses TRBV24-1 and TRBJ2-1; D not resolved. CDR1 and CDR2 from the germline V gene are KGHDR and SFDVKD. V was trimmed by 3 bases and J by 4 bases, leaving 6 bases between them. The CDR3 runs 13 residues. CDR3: CATSDPSYNEQFF. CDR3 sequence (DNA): TGTGCCACCAGTGATCCCTCGTACAATGAGCAGTTCTTC.

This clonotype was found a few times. The CDR3 loop is CASSHGSGLLPTQYF. CDR3 nucleotides: TGTGCCAGCAGCCATGGATCGGGACTCTTACCGACGCAGTATTTT. The rearrangement links TRBV3-1 to TRBJ2-3, with D possibly TRBD2 on 6 matching bases. The germline gives CDR1 LGHDT, CDR2 YNNKEL (reference sequence). This CDR3 spans 15 amino acids. Trimming shortened V by 3 bases and J by 9 bases, and 19 bases separated the two germline ends.